The rows below give T cell receptor beta chains drawn from one sample of a study of read filtering for tumor transcriptome and immune sequencing. TCRdb itself ran the reads through MiXCR, one entry per CDR3 protein. This table has roughly 90,000 distinct CDR3 sequences, roughly an eighth appearing once. Sequencing input: a population of CD138-negative cells sorted from bone marrow. Receptors originate from a donor over 35 with multiple myeloma. The CDR3 runs from the conserved cysteine through the conserved F or W. Fields, in order: D gene, V gene, J gene, clone size, CDR3 length, CDR3 DNA, CDR3 protein. D genes are given only for firm matches. Expanded clones are given a class, and other clones once, few, many or no size at all.

d_gene: TRBD2
v_gene: TRBV20-1
j_gene: TRBJ2-3
abundance: many
len: 17
CDR3nt: TGCAGTGCTAGAGATCGTCTAGCGGGAGGGTCGACGGATACGCAGTATTTT
CDR3aa: CSARDRLAGGSTDTQYF

d_gene: TRBD1
v_gene: TRBV12-3/TRBV12-4
j_gene: TRBJ2-5
abundance: many
len: 17
CDR3nt: TGTGCCAGCAGTTTAGCGGGGGACAGGGGAGTCGGGGAGACCCAGTACTTC
CDR3aa: CASSLAGDRGVGETQYF

d_gene: NA
v_gene: TRBV5-1
j_gene: TRBJ2-6
abundance: many
len: 15
CDR3nt: TGCGCCAGCAGCTTGGCTAGGGCTGGGGCCAACGTCCTGACTTTC
CDR3aa: CASSLARAGANVLTF

d_gene: NA
v_gene: TRBV2
j_gene: TRBJ2-5
abundance: many
len: 15
CDR3nt: TGTGCCAGCAGTGAACGCCCGAGAGTTCAAGAGACCCAGTACTTC
CDR3aa: CASSERPRVQETQYF

d_gene: NA
v_gene: TRBV20-1
j_gene: TRBJ2-3
abundance: few
len: 15
CDR3nt: TGCAGTGCTGGTCCTCCTGGGGCTAGCACAGATACGCAGTATTTT
CDR3aa: CSAGPPGASTDTQYF

d_gene: NA
v_gene: TRBV19
j_gene: TRBJ2-6
abundance: NA
len: 14
CDR3nt: TGTGCCAGTACCTCATCAGGGAGGGCCAACGTCCTGACTTTC
CDR3aa: CASTSSGRANVLTF

d_gene: NA
v_gene: TRBV5-1
j_gene: TRBJ2-3
abundance: many
len: 16
CDR3nt: TGCGCCAGCAGCAGTAACATCGTTGACAGGTCAGATACGCAGTATTTT
CDR3aa: CASSSNIVDRSDTQYF

d_gene: TRBD2
v_gene: TRBV2
j_gene: TRBJ2-1
abundance: many
len: 15
CDR3nt: TGTGCCAGCAGTTTTGGGGGACTAGCAAACAATGAGCAGTTCTTC
CDR3aa: CASSFGGLANNEQFF

d_gene: TRBD2
v_gene: TRBV5-1
j_gene: TRBJ2-7
abundance: NA
len: 15
CDR3nt: TGCGCCAGCAGGGGAAGCGTAGCGGGAGATAACGAGCAGTACTTC
CDR3aa: CASRGSVAGDNEQYF

d_gene: NA
v_gene: TRBV29-1
j_gene: TRBJ2-5
abundance: many
len: 13
CDR3nt: TGCAGCGTTAATAGGAATTATCAAGAGACCCAGTACTTC
CDR3aa: CSVNRNYQETQYF

d_gene: NA
v_gene: TRBV30
j_gene: TRBJ1-2
abundance: many
len: 13
CDR3nt: TGTGCCTGGAGTGTAGGAGGGGTCTATGGCTACACCTTC
CDR3aa: CAWSVGGVYGYTF

d_gene: TRBD2
v_gene: TRBV28
j_gene: TRBJ2-1
abundance: many
len: 15
CDR3nt: TGTGCCAGCAGCAGCGGGACCCTCTCCTACAATGAGCAGTTCTTC
CDR3aa: CASSSGTLSYNEQFF

d_gene: NA
v_gene: TRBV7-6
j_gene: TRBJ1-4
abundance: many
len: 14
CDR3nt: TGTGCCAGCAGCTTAGGTGGACGTCGGGAAAAACTGTTTTTT
CDR3aa: CASSLGGRREKLFF

d_gene: NA
v_gene: TRBV20-1
j_gene: TRBJ2-5
abundance: many
len: 14
CDR3nt: TGCAGTGCTAGATATAGCATTCCTATAGAGACCCAGTACTTC
CDR3aa: CSARYSIPIETQYF

d_gene: NA
v_gene: TRBV6-2/TRBV6-3
j_gene: TRBJ1-4
abundance: many
len: 15
CDR3nt: TGTGCCAGCAGTTACTCGGTGGGGCTACAAGAAAAACTGTTTTTT
CDR3aa: CASSYSVGLQEKLFF

d_gene: TRBD2
v_gene: TRBV7-9
j_gene: TRBJ2-1
abundance: NA
len: 16
CDR3nt: TGTGCCAGCAGCCGGACTAGCGGGAGTCTGAACAATGAGCAGTTCTTC
CDR3aa: CASSRTSGSLNNEQFF

d_gene: NA
v_gene: TRBV5-5
j_gene: TRBJ2-1
abundance: many
len: 14
CDR3nt: TGTGCCATCAGCTTGGAACGGGGTTTCAATGAGCAGTTCTTC
CDR3aa: CAISLERGFNEQFF

d_gene: NA
v_gene: TRBV6-2/TRBV6-3
j_gene: TRBJ2-2
abundance: many
len: 15
CDR3nt: TGTGCCAGCAGTCTCGACAGCTCGAACACCGGGGAGCTGTTTTTT
CDR3aa: CASSLDSSNTGELFF

d_gene: TRBD2
v_gene: TRBV5-1
j_gene: TRBJ2-7
abundance: many
len: 14
CDR3nt: TGCGCCAGCAGCTCACGTCCGGGGGGCTACGAGCAGTACTTC
CDR3aa: CASSSRPGGYEQYF

d_gene: TRBD1
v_gene: TRBV5-1
j_gene: TRBJ2-3
abundance: many
len: 14
CDR3nt: TGCGCCAGCAGCGCTGGACAGGGCACAGATACGCAGTATTTT
CDR3aa: CASSAGQGTDTQYF

d_gene: NA
v_gene: TRBV11-2
j_gene: TRBJ1-1
abundance: many
len: 12
CDR3nt: TGTGCCAGCAGCTTAATTCGAAACACGGCTTTCTTT
CDR3aa: CASSLIRNTAFF

d_gene: TRBD2
v_gene: TRBV6-2/TRBV6-3
j_gene: TRBJ2-1
abundance: many
len: 19
CDR3nt: TGTGCCAGCAGCCCCAACTCGGGACTAGCGGGAGCGAGCTACAATGAGCAGTTCTTC
CDR3aa: CASSPNSGLAGASYNEQFF

d_gene: NA
v_gene: TRBV19
j_gene: TRBJ2-4
abundance: NA
len: 14
CDR3nt: TGTGCCAGTAGTATGGGGTCCGAGAGGAACATTCAGTACTTC
CDR3aa: CASSMGSERNIQYF

d_gene: TRBD2
v_gene: TRBV20-1
j_gene: TRBJ2-1
abundance: many
len: 16
CDR3nt: TGCAGTGCTAGAGCGTTAAGCGGGGGGCCCCACAATGAGCAGTTCTTC
CDR3aa: CSARALSGGPHNEQFF

d_gene: NA
v_gene: TRBV9
j_gene: TRBJ2-1
abundance: many
len: 14
CDR3nt: TGTGCCAGCAGCGGGAAGGGACCAAACAATGAGCAGTTCTTC
CDR3aa: CASSGKGPNNEQFF

d_gene: TRBD1
v_gene: TRBV11-3
j_gene: TRBJ2-4
abundance: many
len: 13
CDR3nt: TGTGCCAGCAGCTTTGGACAGGGAGACATTCAGTACTTC
CDR3aa: CASSFGQGDIQYF

d_gene: TRBD2
v_gene: TRBV7-6
j_gene: TRBJ2-7
abundance: NA
len: 13
CDR3nt: TGTGCCAGCAGCCTGGGGACTATTTACGAGCAGTACTTC
CDR3aa: CASSLGTIYEQYF

d_gene: NA
v_gene: TRBV5-1
j_gene: TRBJ2-1
abundance: few
len: 14
CDR3nt: TGCGCCAGCAGCTTACAGGAGACCTACAATGAGCAGTTCTTC
CDR3aa: CASSLQETYNEQFF

d_gene: NA
v_gene: TRBV6-2/TRBV6-3
j_gene: TRBJ1-4
abundance: few
len: 15
CDR3nt: TGTGCCAGCAGTTACTCCTACCGGAACAATGAAAAACTGTTTTTT
CDR3aa: CASSYSYRNNEKLFF

d_gene: TRBD2
v_gene: TRBV6-5
j_gene: TRBJ2-5
abundance: many
len: 17
CDR3nt: TGTGCCAGCAGTTTTGGGCTAGCGGGAGCCAAACAAGAGACCCAGTACTTC
CDR3aa: CASSFGLAGAKQETQYF

d_gene: TRBD1
v_gene: TRBV5-1
j_gene: TRBJ2-7
abundance: many
len: 14
CDR3nt: TGCGCCAGCAGCTCGGGACAGGGGACCTACGAGCAGTACTTC
CDR3aa: CASSSGQGTYEQYF

d_gene: NA
v_gene: TRBV27
j_gene: TRBJ2-1
abundance: many
len: 15
CDR3nt: TGTGCCAGCAGTGCCTCTAGCACCCACTACAATGAGCAGTTCTTC
CDR3aa: CASSASSTHYNEQFF

d_gene: NA
v_gene: TRBV7-8
j_gene: TRBJ2-3
abundance: many
len: 13
CDR3nt: TGTGCCAGCGGAGCGGCGGGCACAGATACGCAGTATTTT
CDR3aa: CASGAAGTDTQYF

d_gene: NA
v_gene: TRBV7-3
j_gene: TRBJ2-1
abundance: many
len: 17
CDR3nt: TGTGCCAGCAGCCCCAACGGAGGCGGGGAAGCCTACAATGAGCAGTTCTTC
CDR3aa: CASSPNGGGEAYNEQFF

d_gene: TRBD1
v_gene: TRBV7-9
j_gene: TRBJ2-1
abundance: many
len: 15
CDR3nt: TGTGCCAGCAGCCCTAGGACAGGGTCTTACAATGAGCAGTTCTTC
CDR3aa: CASSPRTGSYNEQFF

d_gene: TRBD2
v_gene: TRBV11-2
j_gene: TRBJ2-1
abundance: many
len: 14
CDR3nt: TGTGCCAGCAGCTTAAGCGGGAGTAACAATGAGCAGTTCTTC
CDR3aa: CASSLSGSNNEQFF

d_gene: NA
v_gene: TRBV9
j_gene: TRBJ2-1
abundance: NA
len: 15
CDR3nt: TGTGCCAGCAGCGGTGGAGGGAGCTCCTACAATGAGCAGTTCTTC
CDR3aa: CASSGGGSSYNEQFF

d_gene: TRBD2
v_gene: TRBV29-1
j_gene: TRBJ2-1
abundance: many
len: 14
CDR3nt: TGCAGCGTTGAGAGGCGGGGGTTAATGGATGAGCAGTTCTTC
CDR3aa: CSVERRGLMDEQFF

d_gene: NA
v_gene: TRBV19
j_gene: TRBJ2-5
abundance: many
len: 13
CDR3nt: TGTGCCAGTACTCCGACAGGAGGAGAGACCCAGTACTTC
CDR3aa: CASTPTGGETQYF

d_gene: NA
v_gene: TRBV6-6
j_gene: TRBJ2-5
abundance: NA
len: 12
CDR3nt: TGTGCCAGCAGACCAACCCAAGAGGCCCAGTACTTC
CDR3aa: CASRPTQEAQYF

d_gene: TRBD2
v_gene: TRBV29-1
j_gene: TRBJ2-3
abundance: many
len: 15
CDR3nt: TGCAGCGTTGAAGGCTTCCGGGAGGGCCCAGATACGCAGTATTTT
CDR3aa: CSVEGFREGPDTQYF

d_gene: TRBD2
v_gene: TRBV20-1
j_gene: TRBJ2-7
abundance: NA
len: 16
CDR3nt: TGCAGTGCTAGATCTTTTGGTAGCGGGAGGGGTTACGAGCAGTACTTC
CDR3aa: CSARSFGSGRGYEQYF

d_gene: TRBD2
v_gene: TRBV18
j_gene: TRBJ2-3
abundance: few
len: 17
CDR3nt: TGTGCCAGCTCCGGGACTAGCGGGAGGGGAAGCACAGATACGCAGTATTTT
CDR3aa: CASSGTSGRGSTDTQYF

d_gene: NA
v_gene: TRBV5-1
j_gene: TRBJ1-1
abundance: NA
len: 12
CDR3nt: TGCGCCAGCAGCTTGGAAGGGTCTGAAGCTTTCTTT
CDR3aa: CASSLEGSEAFF

d_gene: NA
v_gene: TRBV4-1
j_gene: TRBJ1-1
abundance: many
len: 14
CDR3nt: TGCGCCAGCAGTCCTAGACTCCTGGACACTGAAGCTTTCTTT
CDR3aa: CASSPRLLDTEAFF

d_gene: NA
v_gene: TRBV5-1
j_gene: TRBJ1-2
abundance: many
len: 14
CDR3nt: TGCGCCAGCAGCCAACGCCAGGGGATCGATGGCTACACCTTC
CDR3aa: CASSQRQGIDGYTF

d_gene: NA
v_gene: TRBV3-1
j_gene: TRBJ2-5
abundance: many
len: 12
CDR3nt: TGTGCCAGCAGCCAAGATGTGCGGACCCAGTACTTC
CDR3aa: CASSQDVRTQYF

d_gene: NA
v_gene: TRBV5-1
j_gene: TRBJ1-5
abundance: many
len: 15
CDR3nt: TGCGCCAGCAGCTTGGACGGGGTTAGCAATCAGCCCCAGCATTTT
CDR3aa: CASSLDGVSNQPQHF

d_gene: NA
v_gene: TRBV2
j_gene: TRBJ1-5
abundance: many
len: 15
CDR3nt: TGTGCCAGTTCGCCCGGACAGTCTAGCAATCAGCCCCAGCATTTT
CDR3aa: CASSPGQSSNQPQHF

d_gene: NA
v_gene: TRBV20-1
j_gene: TRBJ2-2
abundance: many
len: 13
CDR3nt: TGCAGTGCTAGAGATTATAGAACCGGGGAGCTGTTTTTT
CDR3aa: CSARDYRTGELFF

d_gene: TRBD2
v_gene: TRBV20-1
j_gene: TRBJ2-7
abundance: many
len: 16
CDR3nt: TGCAGTGCTAGAGATCCCGGGGGAGCGGGAGGCTACGAGCAGTACTTC
CDR3aa: CSARDPGGAGGYEQYF

d_gene: NA
v_gene: TRBV20-1
j_gene: TRBJ2-6
abundance: NA
len: 16
CDR3nt: TGCAGTGCTCCCCAAAGGGGAAACTCTGGGGCCAACGTCCTGACTTTC
CDR3aa: CSAPQRGNSGANVLTF

d_gene: NA
v_gene: TRBV7-9
j_gene: TRBJ2-7
abundance: NA
len: 15
CDR3nt: TGTGCCGACAGCTCGGACTGGGGGCGAACCTACGAGCAGTACTTC
CDR3aa: CADSSDWGRTYEQYF

d_gene: TRBD2
v_gene: TRBV12-3/TRBV12-4
j_gene: TRBJ2-5
abundance: few
len: 13
CDR3nt: TGTGCCAGTACAATAGCGGGAGGAGAGACCCAGTACTTC
CDR3aa: CASTIAGGETQYF

d_gene: TRBD1
v_gene: TRBV28
j_gene: TRBJ1-2
abundance: many
len: 15
CDR3nt: TGTGCCAGCAGTTTGCCGGGACAGGGGAACTATGGCTACACCTTC
CDR3aa: CASSLPGQGNYGYTF

d_gene: NA
v_gene: TRBV5-1
j_gene: TRBJ2-5
abundance: many
len: 13
CDR3nt: TGCGCCAGCAGCGCTGTGGAGTCGGAGACCCAGTACTTC
CDR3aa: CASSAVESETQYF

d_gene: NA
v_gene: TRBV6-5
j_gene: TRBJ1-1
abundance: many
len: 15
CDR3nt: TGTGCCAGCAGTCCCCCCGGGGGTATGGGCGCTGAAGCTTTCTTT
CDR3aa: CASSPPGGMGAEAFF